This T cell receptor beta chain was found in a study of blood T cell repertoires in COVID-19. On the study more broadly: Researchers got acute and convalescent COVID-19 samples from the United States, Italy and Spain. PBMCs, B-cell-depleted T cells, or T cells were the source of the cDNA or gDNA that made up the material.

As handled by the study authors: Counts of nucleated cells, estimated from reference gene primer amplification, were obtained. This table comes from immunoSEQ multiplex PCR, and its TCRdb copy is limited to in-frame clones, with some not included. V and J calls and clone size are those listed in that table; D and trimming were worked out from the DNA. This repertoire shows 300,000 to 350,000 clones, almost 90% found once; its top ten account for about 6.7%. This clonotype was sampled from a woman in her seventies with COVID-19, enrolled during active disease. Sequenced material: peripheral blood.

CDR3 amino acids: CAISEYSGVDEQYF. DNA of the CDR3: TGTGCCATCAGTGAGTACTCAGGGGTAGACGAGCAGTACTTC. The chain couples TRBV10-3 to TRBJ2-7, with D possibly matching TRBD1 (6 bases). Germline V gene lookup returns CDR1 ENHRY and CDR2 SYGVKD. This CDR3 spans 14 amino acids. V lost 1 base and J 5 bases, leaving 12 bases between the germline ends.